Below are 29 T cell receptor beta chains sequenced from a single sample in a study of cytomegalovirus exposure and HLA in healthy donors. The PCR made use of 60 Vbeta and 13 Jbeta primers. Assay: immunoSEQ multiplex PCR; the TCRdb copy retains only in-frame clones and omits some. The repertoire holds around 140,000 clones, with 65% to 80% as singletons. The material sequenced was PBMCs. Receptors originate from a middle-aged man in good health and CMV-seropositive.

This sequence joins TRBV10-3 and TRBJ1-4; 10 nucleotides line up with TRBD1. In germline, CDR1 is ENHRY, CDR2 SYGVKD. The CDR3 has 14 residues. V trimming: 7 bases; J trimming: 8 bases; junction bases outside the gene matches: 7. The CDR3 loop reads CAIKQGTGDEKLFF. CDR3 DNA sequence: TGTGCCATCAAACAAGGGACAGGGGACGAAAAACTGTTTTTT.

V is TRBV28 and J is TRBJ1-1; D is undetermined. Germline V lookup: CDR1 MDHEN, CDR2 SYDVKM. The CDR3 has 12 amino acids. Trimming removed 9 bases at V and 0 bases at J, with 8 bases between. In DNA, the CDR3 is TGTGCCAGTAGCAACCTGAACACTGAAGCTTTCTTT. Translation: CASSNLNTEAFF. The complete variable domain, with remaining parts taken from reference TRBV28 and TRBJ1-1, reads DVKVTQSSRYLVKRTGEKVFLECVQDMDHENMFWYRQDPGLGLRLIYFSYDVKMKEKGDIPEGYSVSREKKERFSLILESASTNQTSMYLCASSNLNTEAFFGQGTRLTVV.

This clone was detected only a few times. This sequence joins TRBV15 and TRBJ2-1; 7 bases match TRBD1. Germline V lookup: CDR1 LNHNV, CDR2 YYDKDF (reference sequence). The CDR3 is 17 amino acids. V shed 0 bases, J shed 6 bases, and the junction held 11 bases outside the gene matches. CDR3 sequence: CATSRDWRQGRSNEQFF. The CDR3 DNA reads as TGTGCCACCAGCAGAGATTGGCGACAGGGTCGGTCCAATGAGCAGTTCTTC.

This chain links TRBV6-5 with TRBJ2-5, with D maybe TRBD1 (6 bases). The germline CDR1 and CDR2 sequences are MNHEY and SVGAGI. This CDR3 region has 13 residues. Trimming cost V 5 bases and J 3 bases, with 10 bases left between them. CDR3 in amino acids: CASSTAGEETQYF. As DNA, the CDR3 is TGTGCCAGCAGTACCGCAGGGGAAGAGACCCAGTACTTC.

The CDR3 protein is CASSPETGELFF. The CDR3 nucleotides read TGTGCCAGCTCACCCGAGACCGGGGAGCTGTTTTTT. The J gene is TRBJ2-2, the V gene TRBV18; no firm D call. In germline, CDR1 is KGHSH, CDR2 LQKENI. There are 12 residues in the CDR3. Trimming removed 3 bases from V and 5 bases from J, with 4 bases in between.

V and J are TRBV2 and TRBJ2-7; 10 bases align to TRBD1. This CDR3 is 14 amino acids long. Germline V gene data show CDR1 as SNHLY and CDR2 as FYNNEI. V lost 6 bases and J lost 4; bases outside the gene matches: 6. For the CDR3, the DNA is TGTGCCAGCAGGGAAAGGGACAGGGGTTACGAGCAGTACTTC. Its protein is CASRERDRGYEQYF.

This clone was found once. This chain connects TRBV10-3 to TRBJ1-1; 7 bases fit TRBD1. V shed 4 bases, J shed 1 base, and the junction held 3 bases outside the gene matches. CDR1 is ENHRY, CDR2 SYGVKD, per germline. The CDR3 extends over 14 amino acids. In DNA, the CDR3 is TGTGCCATCAGTGGACAGGGAGGGAACACTGAAGCTTTCTTT. Translated: CAISGQGGNTEAFF.

The CDR3 protein is CASLGPLTNEKLFF. CDR3 in DNA: TGTGCCAGCCTCGGTCCCCTGACTAATGAAAAACTGTTTTTT. V is TRBV2 and J is TRBJ1-4; D gene uncertain. Trimming took 8 bases from V and 2 from J, leaving 12 bases between them. The CDR3 covers 14 residues. Germline V gene lookup returns CDR1 SNHLY and CDR2 FYNNEI. The variable domain in full, with the rest retrieved from reference TRBV2 and TRBJ1-4, is EPEVTQTPSHQVTQMGQEVILRCVPISNHLYFYWYRQILGQKVEFLVSFYNNEISEKSEIFDDQFSVERPDGSNFTLKIRSTKLEDSAMYFCASLGPLTNEKLFFGSGTQLSVL.

The chain is built from TRBV9 and TRBJ2-7; D may be TRBD1 (5 bases). Germline loops: CDR1 SGDLS, CDR2 YYNGEE. The CDR3 sequence is 13 residues long. V lost 0 bases to trimming and J lost 5 bases, with 9 bases between them. The CDR3 DNA follows: TGTGCCAGCAGCGTAGACCCCAGGGACGAGCAGTACTTC. It encodes CASSVDPRDEQYF.

This chain joins TRBV6-1 and TRBJ2-3, with TRBD2 identical over 7 bases. The CDR3 consists of 16 residues. The V segment lost 0 bases and the J segment 5 bases; nucleotides outside the gene matches: 8. Germline values: CDR1 MNHNS, CDR2 SASEGT. CDR3 protein: CASSEALLGGGDTQYF. In DNA, the CDR3 is TGTGCCAGCAGTGAAGCGCTTCTGGGGGGGGGAGATACGCAGTATTTT.

The V and J genes are TRBV6-4 and TRBJ1-6; the D gene is possibly TRBD1 (6 bases). V gave up 3 bases and J gave up 12 bases, with 18 bases separating them. The CDR3 runs 15 residues. CDR1 and CDR2 from the germline V gene are MRHNA and SNTAGT. The CDR3 loop is CASSEWDDKGGPLHF. The CDR3 coding sequence is TGTGCCAGCAGTGAATGGGATGATAAAGGGGGACCCCTCCACTTT.

The V and J genes are TRBV5-1 and TRBJ1-1, with TRBD1 as a possible D gene (5 bases). Between the trimmed V and J ends, which lost 0 bases and 4 bases, there was a span of 13 bases. Looked up from germline, CDR1 is SGHRS and CDR2 is YFSETQ. This CDR3 comprises 15 residues. The CDR3 reads CASSLGPRGGTEAFF. The CDR3 DNA reads TGCGCCAGCAGCTTGGGTCCGAGGGGAGGCACTGAAGCTTTCTTT.

V usage is TRBV4-2 and J usage is TRBJ1-5; D perhaps matches TRBD1 (6 bases). The CDR3 spans 17 residues. V shed 1 base and J shed 1 base, with 14 bases lying between them. Germline lookup yields CDR1 LGHNA and CDR2 YNFKEQ. The CDR3 loop reads CASSQGDRQDSNQPQHF. CDR3 nucleotides: TGTGCCAGCAGCCAAGGGGATCGACAGGACAGCAATCAGCCCCAGCATTTT.

This clone was detected only a few times. This rearrangement joins TRBV5-5 to TRBJ2-1, with D possibly matching TRBD2 (6 bases). CDR1 and CDR2 from the germline V gene are SGHKS and YYEKEE (reference sequence). CDR3 length equals 14 residues. Trimming left V 4 bases short and J 3 bases short, with 11 bases between. Written as DNA, the CDR3 is TGTGCCAGCAGCATAACCGGGAGCTACAATGAGCAGTTCTTC. This translates into CASSITGSYNEQFF.

The V call is TRBV9, the J call TRBJ1-5, with TRBD1 as a possible D gene (6 bases). V lost 3 bases and J lost 3, with 19 bases in between. Germline assignment: CDR1 SGDLS and CDR2 YYNGEE. The CDR3 runs 17 residues. As DNA, the CDR3 is TGTGCCAGCAGCGATGGACAGTGGCCAAGTACCAATCAGCCCCAGCATTTT. This translates into CASSDGQWPSTNQPQHF.

The sample holds a few counts of this clone. The chain combines TRBV5-6 with TRBJ1-5; 7 bases are shared with TRBD1. J was trimmed by 0 bases and V by 5 bases; bases with no gene match: 8. Germline V CDR1 and CDR2: SGHDT, YYEEEE. The CDR3 has 16 residues. The CDR3 DNA is TGTGCCAGCAGTGGAGGGGGCCCCAATAGCAATCAGCCCCAGCATTTT. It translates to CASSGGGPNSNQPQHF.

The chain recombines TRBV6-5 with TRBJ2-1, with D possibly matching TRBD1 (8 bases). This CDR3 is built from 14 residues. Germline-derived CDR1 and CDR2 are MNHEY and SVGAGI. Trimming cost V 7 bases and J 5 bases, with 15 bases left between them. CDR3 amino acids: CASKTGGDNNEQFF. The CDR3 coding sequence is TGTGCCAGCAAAACAGGGGGGGACAACAATGAGCAGTTCTTC.

The V gene is TRBV18, the J gene TRBJ2-2; 11 bases align to TRBD2. This CDR3 is built from 15 residues. Per germline, CDR1 KGHSH and CDR2 LQKENI. Trimming cost V 3 bases and J 9 bases; bases outside gene matches: 6. CDR3 protein: CASSPGTSGVWELFF. The CDR3 bases are TGTGCCAGCTCACCCGGGACTAGCGGTGTTTGGGAGCTGTTTTTT.

This chain links TRBV4-1 with TRBJ1-2, with 8 bases aligning to TRBD1. The CDR3 is 17 amino acids. CDR1 MGHRA and CDR2 YSYEKL come from the germline V gene. The junction had 10 bases not matched to a gene; V was cut back by 3 bases and J by 1 base. The CDR3 sequence: CASSHGAPRGLNYGYTF. The CDR3 nucleotides read TGCGCCAGCAGCCACGGTGCCCCCAGGGGGCTTAACTATGGCTACACCTTC.

The rearrangement joins TRBV5-1 to TRBJ2-2, with TRBD2 matching 7 bases. V was clipped by 5 bases and J by 5 bases; unmatched bases: 9. The V gene's germline CDR1 is SGHRS and CDR2 YFSETQ. The CDR3 is made up of 15 amino acids. In DNA, the CDR3 is TGCGCCAGCAGGCTAGCGGACACTGAAACCGGGGAGCTGTTTTTT. Amino acid sequence: CASRLADTETGELFF.

V is TRBV5-1 and J is TRBJ2-3; weak D call: TRBD1 (5 bases). The length of the CDR3 is 14 residues. Trimming shortened V by 0 bases and J by 10 bases, and 15 bases separated the two germline ends. The germline CDR1 and CDR2 sequences are SGHRS and YFSETQ. CDR3 coding DNA: TGCGCCAGCAGCTTGGATATTCAGGGCTTGGCGCAGTATTTT. Its protein is CASSLDIQGLAQYF.

The chain couples TRBV19 to TRBJ1-2; TRBD1 is a possible D gene (5 bases). V was shortened by 2 bases and J by 9 bases, with 10 bases between the two germline ends. Looked up from germline, CDR1 is LNHDA and CDR2 is SQIVND (reference sequence). The CDR3 contains 12 residues. The CDR3 nucleotides read TGTGCCAGTAGTATACAGGGCGGGAGCTACACCTTC. Translating gives CASSIQGGSYTF.

The chain couples TRBV10-3 to TRBJ1-6; tentatively, D is TRBD1 (5 bases). Trimming took off 0 bases at V and 7 bases at J, with 10 bases between the two ends. Germline V lookup: CDR1 ENHRY, CDR2 SYGVKD. The CDR3 totals 15 residues. CDR3 amino acids: CAISESAGGNSPLHF. The CDR3 region has the DNA TGTGCCATCAGTGAGTCCGCGGGGGGGAATTCACCCCTCCACTTT.

The chain uses TRBV28 and TRBJ2-2, with TRBD1 matching 9 bases. The V segment lost 3 bases and the J segment 5 bases; nucleotides outside the gene matches: 10. Germline CDR1 MDHEN, CDR2 SYDVKM. The CDR3 extends over 17 amino acids. CDR3 loop: CASSLVDGTGSTGELFF. The CDR3 nucleotides are TGTGCCAGCAGTTTGGTAGACGGGACAGGGAGTACCGGGGAGCTGTTTTTT.

This clone was observed a handful of times. The V and J genes are TRBV6-6 and TRBJ1-4; tentative D call: TRBD1 (6 bases). This CDR3 has 15 amino acids. Deletions cut 1 base from V and 7 bases from J, with 13 bases between. Germline V gives CDR1 MNHNY, CDR2 SVGAGI (reference sequence). The CDR3 region has the DNA TGTGCCAGCAGTTACTTTCCAGGGGCCGGTGAAAAACTGTTTTTT. Protein sequence: CASSYFPGAGEKLFF.

The rearrangement uses TRBV5-4 and TRBJ2-7; 7 nucleotides line up with TRBD1. Germline assignment: CDR1 SGHNT and CDR2 YYREEE (reference sequence). With V trimmed by 1 base and J by 4 bases, 8 bases remained unmatched. CDR3 length equals 15 residues. CDR3 nucleotide sequence: TGTGCCAGCAGCTTGCCCTCCGGGACAGAGTACGAGCAGTACTTC. Translating gives CASSLPSGTEYEQYF.

The CDR3 protein is CASSSQAGTGDTQYF. CDR3 DNA: TGTGCCAGCAGCTCCCAAGCGGGAACCGGAGATACGCAGTATTTT. The genes are TRBV5-4 and TRBJ2-3; 7 nucleotides agree with TRBD2. This CDR3 has 15 residues. Germline CDR1 reads SGHNT; CDR2 reads YYREEE (reference sequence). Losses at the gene ends were 3 bases for V and 5 bases for J; bases not matched to a gene: 9.

The rearrangement joins TRBV10-3 to TRBJ2-7; maybe TRBD2 (5 bases). V was shortened by 9 bases and J by 6 bases, with 15 bases between the two germline ends. The V gene's germline CDR1 is ENHRY and CDR2 SYGVKD. CDR3 size: 12 residues. CDR3 amino acids: CAISLSGSEQYF. For the CDR3, the DNA is TGTGCCATATCATTATCGGGATCCGAGCAGTACTTC.

The rearrangement uses TRBV7-6 and TRBJ2-3, with 9 bases lining up with TRBD2. The CDR3 is 15 residues long. The germline gives CDR1 SGHVS, CDR2 FNYEAQ. V gave up 7 bases and J gave up 0 bases; unmatched junction bases: 5. The CDR3 region has the DNA TGTGCCAGCAATCCTAGCGGGGTTAGCACAGATACGCAGTATTTT. Residues: CASNPSGVSTDTQYF.